The 7 T cell receptor beta chains below were found in one sample sequenced in a study of cytomegalovirus exposure and HLA in healthy donors. The PCR made use of 60 Vbeta and 13 Jbeta primers. Assay: immunoSEQ multiplex PCR; the TCRdb copy retains only in-frame clones and omits some. The table shows around 90,000 clones, with 85% occurring only once. The sample consisted of PBMCs. These receptors all stem from a man aged 40-55 years in good health and CMV-seropositive.

V gene TRBV6-1 combines with J gene TRBJ2-5, with D possibly TRBD2 on 6 matching bases. In germline, CDR1 is MNHNS, CDR2 SASEGT. V was trimmed by 4 bases and J by 2 bases, leaving 26 bases between them. The CDR3 contains 19 residues. DNA of the CDR3: TGTGCCAGCAGTGGGAGTTGGGGAGGACTTATGGTGGGACAAGAGACCCAGTACTTC. It encodes CASSGSWGGLMVGQETQYF.

J is TRBJ1-2 and V is TRBV5-8; TRBD1 aligns across 8 bases. The CDR3 extends over 17 amino acids. Germline CDR1 is SGHTS and CDR2 is YDEGEE. V lost 4 bases, J lost 3 bases, and 14 bases stayed unmatched. CDR3 coding DNA: TGTGCCAGCAGCCGGAGAGGAACAGGGGGGGACTACTATGGCTACACCTTC. The encoded protein is CASSRRGTGGDYYGYTF.

The chain combines TRBV29-1 with TRBJ1-5; TRBD1 aligns across 9 bases. V was clipped by 4 bases and J by 2 bases; unmatched bases: 3. Per the germline V gene, CDR1 is SQVTM and CDR2 is ANQGSEA. This CDR3 is built from 14 residues. CDR3 coding DNA: TGCAGCGTTGCACAGGGGGCTGGCAATCAGCCCCAGCATTTT. Translation: CSVAQGAGNQPQHF.

CDR3 DNA: TGCGCCAGCAGCTTTGATGATACTAAAAGAAGCTACGAGCAGTACTTC. Translation gives CASSFDDTKRSYEQYF. The J gene is TRBJ2-7, the V gene TRBV5-1; D uncertain. Germline V gives CDR1 SGHRS, CDR2 YFSETQ. The CDR3 has 16 residues. V shed 2 bases and J shed 3 bases, with 18 bases lying between them.

The chain links TRBV6-6 to TRBJ1-1, with 7 nucleotides matching TRBD1. The V segment lost 4 bases and the J segment 11 bases; nucleotides outside the gene matches: 13. From germline, CDR1 is MNHNY and CDR2 SVGAGI (reference sequence). The CDR3 is 14 amino acids. The CDR3 DNA is TGTGCCAGCAGTTCCAAAGACAGGGCGGGTAAGGCTTTCTTT. Translating gives CASSSKDRAGKAFF.

The chain joins TRBV4-2 to TRBJ2-1; D is perhaps TRBD1 (6 bases). Germline values: CDR1 LGHNA, CDR2 YNFKEQ. Between the trimmed V and J ends, which lost 2 bases and 3 bases, there was a span of 14 bases. The CDR3 is made up of 16 amino acids. This CDR3 reads CASSQLGDTSYNEQFF. The CDR3 region has the DNA TGTGCCAGCAGCCAACTTGGGGACACTAGCTACAATGAGCAGTTCTTC.

The chain couples TRBV27 to TRBJ2-7, with 13 bases matching TRBD2. CDR1 and CDR2 from the germline V gene are MNHEY and SMNVEV (reference sequence). V shed 5 bases, J shed 2 bases, and the junction held 6 bases outside the gene matches. This CDR3 comprises 16 residues. CDR3 region: CASSLYGTSGTYEQYF. The CDR3 nucleotides are TGTGCCAGCAGTCTCTACGGGACTAGCGGGACCTACGAGCAGTACTTC.